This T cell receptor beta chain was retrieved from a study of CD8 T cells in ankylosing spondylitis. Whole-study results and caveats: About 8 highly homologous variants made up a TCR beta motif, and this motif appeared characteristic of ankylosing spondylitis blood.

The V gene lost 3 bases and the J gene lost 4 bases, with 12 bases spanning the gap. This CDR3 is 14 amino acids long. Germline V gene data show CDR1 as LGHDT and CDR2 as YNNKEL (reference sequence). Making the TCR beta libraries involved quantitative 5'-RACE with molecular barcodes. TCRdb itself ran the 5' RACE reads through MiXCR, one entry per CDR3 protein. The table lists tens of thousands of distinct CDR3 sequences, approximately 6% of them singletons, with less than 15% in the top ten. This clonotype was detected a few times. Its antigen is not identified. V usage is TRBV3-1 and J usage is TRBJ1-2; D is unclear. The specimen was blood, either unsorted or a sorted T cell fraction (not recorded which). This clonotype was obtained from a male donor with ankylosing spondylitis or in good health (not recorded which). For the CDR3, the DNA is TGTGCCAGCAGCCATGTAGGGAGCCCCTATGGCTACACCTTC. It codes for CASSHVGSPYGYTF.